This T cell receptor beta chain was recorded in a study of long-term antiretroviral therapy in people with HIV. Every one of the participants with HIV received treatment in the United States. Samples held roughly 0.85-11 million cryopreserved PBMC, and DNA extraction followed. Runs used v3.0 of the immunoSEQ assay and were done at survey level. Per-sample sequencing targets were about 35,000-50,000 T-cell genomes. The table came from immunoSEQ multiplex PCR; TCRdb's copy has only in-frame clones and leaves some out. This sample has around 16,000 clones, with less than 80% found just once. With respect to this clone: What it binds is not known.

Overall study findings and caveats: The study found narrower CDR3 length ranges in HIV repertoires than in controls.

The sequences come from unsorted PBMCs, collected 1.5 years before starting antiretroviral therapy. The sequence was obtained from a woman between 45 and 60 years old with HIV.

As DNA, the CDR3 is TGTGCCAGCAGGGAAGGGGGGGTCGTAAATACGCAGTATTTT. This translates into CASREGGVVNTQYF. V gene TRBV6-5 combines with J gene TRBJ2-3; a weak D match, TRBD2 (7 bases). Between the trimmed V and J ends, which lost 6 bases and 7 bases, there was a span of 17 bases. This CDR3 is 14 amino acids long. Germline V gene sequence: CDR1 MNHEY, CDR2 SVGAGI.